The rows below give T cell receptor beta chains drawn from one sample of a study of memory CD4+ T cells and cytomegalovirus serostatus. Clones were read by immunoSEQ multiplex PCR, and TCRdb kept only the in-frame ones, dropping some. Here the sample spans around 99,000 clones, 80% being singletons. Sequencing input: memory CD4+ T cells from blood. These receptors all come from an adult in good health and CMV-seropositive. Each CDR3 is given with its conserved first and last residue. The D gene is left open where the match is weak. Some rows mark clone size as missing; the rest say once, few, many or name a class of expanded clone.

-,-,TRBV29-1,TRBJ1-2,CSERGTNYGYTF,TGCAGCGAACGGGGGACCAACTATGGCTACACCTTC
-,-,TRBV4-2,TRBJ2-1,CASSPEEGTAYNEQFF,TGTGCCAGCAGCCCCGAGGAAGGGACGGCCTACAATGAGCAGTTCTTC
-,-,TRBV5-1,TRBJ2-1,CASSSDGPYNEQFF,TGCGCCAGCAGCTCGGACGGACCGTACAATGAGCAGTTCTTC
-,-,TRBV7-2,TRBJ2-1,CASSLDSGPWFF,TGTGCCAGCAGCTTAGATAGCGGCCCATGGTTCTTC
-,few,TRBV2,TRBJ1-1,CASKPGTYTEAFF,TGTGCCAGCAAGCCCGGGACATACACTGAAGCTTTCTTT
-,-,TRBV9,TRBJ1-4,CASSQSVNDWKLFF,TGTGCCAGCAGCCAGTCAGTGAATGATTGGAAACTGTTTTTT
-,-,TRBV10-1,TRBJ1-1,CASSESWGLDTEAFF,TGCGCCAGCAGTGAGTCTTGGGGGCTGGACACTGAAGCTTTCTTT
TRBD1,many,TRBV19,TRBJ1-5,CASSRSTGGNQPQHF,TGTGCCAGTAGTAGATCGACAGGGGGAAATCAGCCCCAGCATTTT
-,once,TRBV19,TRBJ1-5,CASSTTGPIGNQPQHF,TGTGCCAGTAGTACGACAGGCCCCATCGGCAATCAGCCCCAGCATTTT
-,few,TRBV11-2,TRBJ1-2,CASSLDPNYGYTF,TGTGCCAGCAGCTTAGATCCTAACTATGGCTACACCTTC
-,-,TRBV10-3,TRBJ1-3,CAISGLGVGRSGNTIYF,TGTGCCATCAGCGGCCTGGGGGTTGGCCGCTCTGGAAACACCATATATTTT
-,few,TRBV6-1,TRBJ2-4,CASSEYSPSKNIQYF,TGTGCCAGCAGTGAATACAGCCCTTCCAAAAACATTCAGTACTTC
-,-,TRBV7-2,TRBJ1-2,CASSLGAGLFYTF,TGTGCCAGCAGCTTGGGCGCTGGGCTCTTCTACACCTTC
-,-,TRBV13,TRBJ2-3,CASSFGARTDTQYF,TGTGCCAGCAGCTTTGGCGCTCGGACAGATACGCAGTATTTT
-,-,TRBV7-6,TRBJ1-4,CASSFRMGEKLFF,TGTGCCAGCAGCTTCCGGATGGGTGAAAAACTGTTTTTT
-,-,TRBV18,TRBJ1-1,CASSPGGRTEAFF,TGTGCCAGCTCACCAGGGGGCCGTACTGAAGCTTTCTTT
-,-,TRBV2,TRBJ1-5,CASSEISGTGNQPQHF,TGTGCCAGCAGTGAAATTAGCGGAACAGGCAATCAGCCCCAGCATTTT
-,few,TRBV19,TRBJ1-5,CASSIEMNQPQHF,TGTGCCAGTAGTATAGAGATGAACCAGCCCCAGCATTTT
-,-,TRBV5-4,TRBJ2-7,CASSLATGEQYF,TGTGCCAGCAGCTTGGCGACAGGCGAGCAGTACTTC
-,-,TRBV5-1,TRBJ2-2,CASIGGNNGELFF,TGCGCCAGCATCGGGGGAAATAACGGGGAGCTGTTTTTT
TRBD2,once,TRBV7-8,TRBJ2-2,CASSWTLVPAGGRGTGELFF,TGTGCCAGCAGCTGGACATTAGTTCCAGCGGGAGGGCGAGGCACCGGGGAGCTGTTTTTT
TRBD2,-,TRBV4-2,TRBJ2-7,CASSQKTSSGSGQYF,TGTGCCAGCAGCCAAAAGACGTCTAGCGGGAGCGGGCAGTACTTC
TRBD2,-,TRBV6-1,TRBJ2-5,CASRRAGGLEETQYF,TGTGCCAGCAGGAGAGCGGGAGGGTTGGAAGAGACCCAGTACTTC
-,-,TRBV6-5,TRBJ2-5,CASSERSVQDF,TGTGCCAGCAGTGAAAGGTCGGTTCAGGACTTC
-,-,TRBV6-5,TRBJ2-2,CASNRGRGYTGELFF,TGTGCCAGCAATAGAGGGAGAGGATACACCGGGGAGCTGTTTTTT
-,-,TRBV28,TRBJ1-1,CASSLWGRTSRSEAFF,TGTGCCAGCAGTTTATGGGGACGGACCTCAAGGTCTGAAGCTTTCTTT
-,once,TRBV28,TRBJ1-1,CASGGEGVGRTEAFF,TGTGCCAGCGGAGGGGAAGGAGTCGGTCGGACTGAAGCTTTCTTT
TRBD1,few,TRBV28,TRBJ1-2,CASSSGQNYGYTF,TGTGCCAGCAGCTCGGGACAGAACTATGGCTACACCTTC
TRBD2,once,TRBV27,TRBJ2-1,CASSSGGAAYNEQFF,TGTGCCAGCAGTTCCGGGGGGGCCGCATACAATGAGCAGTTCTTC
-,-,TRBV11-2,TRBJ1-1,CASSLERNTEAFF,TGTGCCAGCAGCTTAGAACGCAACACTGAAGCTTTCTTT
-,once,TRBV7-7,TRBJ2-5,CASSLDVAAETQYF,TGTGCTAGCAGCTTAGATGTGGCGGCAGAGACCCAGTACTTC
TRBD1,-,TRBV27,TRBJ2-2,CASRTLQGAYGELFF,TGTGCCAGCAGAACGTTACAGGGGGCGTACGGGGAGCTGTTTTTT
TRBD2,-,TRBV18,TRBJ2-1,CASLNQLELAGWNNEQFF,TGTGCCAGCTTAAACCAACTGGAACTAGCGGGATGGAACAATGAGCAGTTCTTC
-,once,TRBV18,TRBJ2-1,CASSPTGQSFFTYNEQFF,TGTGCCAGCTCACCCACAGGCCAGAGTTTTTTTACCTACAATGAGCAGTTCTTC
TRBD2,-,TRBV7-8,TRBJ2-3,CASSIGTSGSLDTQYF,TGTGCCAGCAGCATCGGGACTAGCGGGAGCCTAGATACGCAGTATTTT
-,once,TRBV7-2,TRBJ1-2,CASSLDGSWRYTF,TGTGCCAGCAGCTTAGACGGGTCTTGGCGGTACACCTTC
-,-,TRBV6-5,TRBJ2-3,CASRQQGTDTQYF,TGTGCCAGCAGACAGCAGGGCACAGATACGCAGTATTTT
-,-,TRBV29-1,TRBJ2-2,CSVEGVNTGELFF,TGCAGCGTTGAAGGGGTAAACACCGGGGAGCTGTTTTTT
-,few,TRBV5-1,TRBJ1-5,CASSPDRSNQPQHF,TGCGCCAGCAGTCCGGACCGCAGCAATCAGCCCCAGCATTTT
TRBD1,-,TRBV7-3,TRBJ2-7,CASSPFTGGEQYF,TGTGCCAGCAGCCCATTCACAGGGGGCGAGCAGTACTTC
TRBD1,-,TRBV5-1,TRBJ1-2,CASSLGGTGQRDGYTF,TGCGCCAGCAGCTTGGGTGGGACAGGACAACGAGATGGCTACACCTTC
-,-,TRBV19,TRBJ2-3,CASSIGQHTDTQYF,TGTGCCAGTAGTATAGGGCAGCACACAGATACGCAGTATTTT
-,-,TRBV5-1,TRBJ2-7,CASSFQGVVNEQYF,TGCGCCAGCAGTTTCCAGGGAGTTGTAAACGAGCAGTACTTC
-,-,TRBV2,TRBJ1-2,CASSEAGQAYGYTF,TGTGCCAGCAGTGAAGCGGGGCAGGCCTATGGCTACACCTTC
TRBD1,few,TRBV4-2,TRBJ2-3,CASSPTGPDTQYF,TGTGCCAGCAGCCCGACAGGGCCAGATACGCAGTATTTT
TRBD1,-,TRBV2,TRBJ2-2,CASRWGTANTGELFF,TGTGCCAGCAGATGGGGGACAGCCAACACCGGGGAGCTGTTTTTT
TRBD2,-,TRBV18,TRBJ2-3,CASSPRLAYSTDTQYF,TGTGCCAGCTCACCACGACTAGCGTACAGCACAGATACGCAGTATTTT
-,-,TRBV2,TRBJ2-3,CASRADTTDTQYF,TGTGCCAGCAGGGCAGACACCACAGATACGCAGTATTTT